This T cell receptor (beta chain) was captured in a study of T cells in Graves' hyperthyroidism and ophthalmopathy. Amplified TCR beta CDR3 regions came from RNA transcripts. An initial round of RT-PCR targeting the TCR CDR3 relied on the HTBI primer set. MiXCR was run by TCRdb on the multiplex PCR reads, yielding one entry per CDR3 protein. The table has hundreds of thousands of distinct CDR3 sequences, about 45% seen once; the top ten hold more than 7%. Regarding the study as a whole: Most thyroid clonotypes with frequency above 0.001 were detected in blood.

Uncontrolled infection, other autoimmune disease, pregnancy or lactation barred patients from enrollment. The diagnostic basis comprised clinical symptoms, serum thyroxine and TRAb, thyroid ultrasound and orbital computed tomography. This clonotype was recorded a few times. Its antigen remains unknown. Germline assignment: CDR1 SGHRS and CDR2 YFSETQ. The CDR3 sequence is 14 residues long. Between the trimmed V and J ends, which lost 0 bases and 8 bases, there was a span of 11 bases. The material sequenced was peripheral blood or thyroid tissue (not recorded which). This clonotype was sampled from an adult man with Graves' disease, either hyperthyroidism or ophthalmopathy (not recorded which). The chain has TRBV5-1 and TRBJ1-4; D gene ambiguous. The CDR3 reads CASSLGGVEEKLFF. The CDR3, as DNA: TGCGCCAGCAGCTTGGGCGGGGTGGAGGAAAAACTGTTTTTT.